These T cell receptor beta chains were read from a single sample in a study of shared clonotypes between healthy human individuals. TCRdb keeps only in-frame clones here, not all; method: immunoSEQ multiplex PCR. Seen here are some 480,000 clones, roughly 78% observed once, and the top ten hold roughly 12%. The sequenced sample was PBMCs. These receptor sequences come from a woman in her thirties or forties in good health. Some clones in this sample may be carry-over from other donors' samples. Each CDR3 is given with its conserved first and last residue. Each record gives: D gene, J gene, V gene, clone size, CDR3 DNA, CDR3 protein. A D gene is named only where the DNA matches it firmly. Clone size appears in some rows only: once, few, many, or a class for an expanded clone.

d_call: TRBD2
j_call: TRBJ2-1
v_call: TRBV18
clone_size: -
cdr3_nt: TGTGCCAGCTCAACGACTAGCGGGAGCAACAATGAGCAGTTCTTC
cdr3_aa: CASSTTSGSNNEQFF

d_call: -
j_call: TRBJ1-2
v_call: TRBV2
clone_size: -
cdr3_nt: TGTGCCAGCACCCCCGAGGGGGGGGCTTTTGGCTACACCTTC
cdr3_aa: CASTPEGGAFGYTF

d_call: -
j_call: TRBJ2-4
v_call: TRBV9
clone_size: -
cdr3_nt: TGTGCCAGCAGCGTAGGGGAGAGGGCGTACATTCAGTACTTC
cdr3_aa: CASSVGERAYIQYF

d_call: TRBD2
j_call: TRBJ2-3
v_call: TRBV5-1
clone_size: -
cdr3_nt: TGCGCCAGCAGCTTGGTGCCTAGCGGGAGAGGGACAGATACGCAGTATTTT
cdr3_aa: CASSLVPSGRGTDTQYF

d_call: -
j_call: TRBJ2-3
v_call: TRBV7-2
clone_size: -
cdr3_nt: TGTGCCAGCAGCTCTCCTGGGGGTTGGGATACGCAGTATTTT
cdr3_aa: CASSSPGGWDTQYF

d_call: -
j_call: TRBJ1-3
v_call: TRBV18
clone_size: -
cdr3_nt: TGTGCCAGCTCACCACCGCCGCGCTCTGGAAACACCATATATTTT
cdr3_aa: CASSPPPRSGNTIYF

d_call: -
j_call: TRBJ2-3
v_call: TRBV11-3
clone_size: -
cdr3_nt: TGTGCCAGCAGCTTTACCCAGGCAGATACGCAGTATTTT
cdr3_aa: CASSFTQADTQYF

d_call: TRBD1
j_call: TRBJ1-3
v_call: TRBV7-8
clone_size: -
cdr3_nt: TGTGCCAGCAGCGAAGGGACAGGGCGAGGAAACACCATATATTTT
cdr3_aa: CASSEGTGRGNTIYF

d_call: -
j_call: TRBJ1-6
v_call: TRBV6-5
clone_size: -
cdr3_nt: TGTGCCAGCAGTTACCTTTGGGGGGCACCTTCACCCCTCCACTTT
cdr3_aa: CASSYLWGAPSPLHF

d_call: TRBD2
j_call: TRBJ2-3
v_call: TRBV19
clone_size: many
cdr3_nt: TGTGCCAGTAGTAGGGGGGGACGGATCACAGATACGCAGTATTTT
cdr3_aa: CASSRGGRITDTQYF

d_call: -
j_call: TRBJ1-4
v_call: TRBV6-1
clone_size: -
cdr3_nt: TGTGCCAGCAGTGTGCACACAGGGATCACTAATGAAAAACTGTTTTTT
cdr3_aa: CASSVHTGITNEKLFF

d_call: TRBD1
j_call: TRBJ1-5
v_call: TRBV27
clone_size: -
cdr3_nt: TGTGCCAGCAGTTTAGCAGGGGGGGACAATCAGCCCCAGCATTTT
cdr3_aa: CASSLAGGDNQPQHF

d_call: TRBD1
j_call: TRBJ1-2
v_call: TRBV29-1
clone_size: few
cdr3_nt: TGCAGCGCCAAGACAGGGGAACGACCCGATGGCTACACCTTC
cdr3_aa: CSAKTGERPDGYTF

d_call: TRBD1
j_call: TRBJ1-2
v_call: TRBV15
clone_size: -
cdr3_nt: TGTGCCACCAGCAGAGGCCAGGGGGGTCTCTACACCTTC
cdr3_aa: CATSRGQGGLYTF

d_call: TRBD2
j_call: TRBJ2-2
v_call: TRBV28
clone_size: -
cdr3_nt: TGTGCCAGCAGTTCAAGCGGGAGAGTACCCGGGGAGCTGTTTTTT
cdr3_aa: CASSSSGRVPGELFF

d_call: TRBD1
j_call: TRBJ1-1
v_call: TRBV19
clone_size: -
cdr3_nt: TGTGCCACGACCCAAGGGACAGGAATAGTGAACACTGAAGCTTTCTTT
cdr3_aa: CATTQGTGIVNTEAFF

d_call: TRBD1
j_call: TRBJ1-2
v_call: TRBV28
clone_size: few
cdr3_nt: TGTGCCAGCAGTTCTGGACAGGGTAGCAGTGGCTACACCTTC
cdr3_aa: CASSSGQGSSGYTF

d_call: -
j_call: TRBJ1-1
v_call: TRBV30
clone_size: many
cdr3_nt: TGTGCCTGGAATGACGGGAACACTGAAGCTTTCTTT
cdr3_aa: CAWNDGNTEAFF

d_call: -
j_call: TRBJ2-7
v_call: TRBV6-1
clone_size: -
cdr3_nt: TGTGCCAGCAGTACACCGGGACTGGCAACCTACGAGCAGTACTTC
cdr3_aa: CASSTPGLATYEQYF

d_call: -
j_call: TRBJ2-5
v_call: TRBV11-3
clone_size: -
cdr3_nt: TGTGCCAGCAGCTCGGGACTTCAAGAGACCCAGTACTTC
cdr3_aa: CASSSGLQETQYF